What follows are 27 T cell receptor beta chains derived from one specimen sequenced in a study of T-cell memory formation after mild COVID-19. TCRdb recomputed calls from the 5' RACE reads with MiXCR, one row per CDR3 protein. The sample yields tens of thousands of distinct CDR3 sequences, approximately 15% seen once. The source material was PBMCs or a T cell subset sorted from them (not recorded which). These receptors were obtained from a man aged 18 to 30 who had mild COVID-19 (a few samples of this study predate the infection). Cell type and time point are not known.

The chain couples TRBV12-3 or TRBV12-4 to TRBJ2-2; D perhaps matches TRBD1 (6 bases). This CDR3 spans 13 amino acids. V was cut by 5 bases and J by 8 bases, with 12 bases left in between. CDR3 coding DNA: TGTGCCAGCAGTCTCTTGGGGGCAGGGGAGCTGTTTTTT. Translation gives CASSLLGAGELFF.

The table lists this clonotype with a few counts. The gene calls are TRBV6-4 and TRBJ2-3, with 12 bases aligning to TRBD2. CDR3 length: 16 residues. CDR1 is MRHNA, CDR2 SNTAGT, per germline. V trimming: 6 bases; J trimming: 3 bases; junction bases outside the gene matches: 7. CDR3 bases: TGTGCCAGCAGCGAAACTAGCGGGGGGTCTACAGATACGCAGTATTTT. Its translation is CASSETSGGSTDTQYF.

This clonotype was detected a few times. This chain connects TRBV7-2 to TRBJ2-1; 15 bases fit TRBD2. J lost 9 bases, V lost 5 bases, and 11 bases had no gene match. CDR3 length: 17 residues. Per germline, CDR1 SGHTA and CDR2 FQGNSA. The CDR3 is CASSVGLAGGPVGEQFF. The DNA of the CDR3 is TGTGCCAGCAGCGTCGGACTAGCGGGGGGGCCGGTGGGTGAGCAGTTCTTC.

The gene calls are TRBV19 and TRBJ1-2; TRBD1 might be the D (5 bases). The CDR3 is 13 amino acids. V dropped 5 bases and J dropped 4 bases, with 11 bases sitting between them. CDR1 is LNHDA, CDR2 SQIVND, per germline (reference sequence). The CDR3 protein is CASSFGAGYGYTF. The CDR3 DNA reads TGTGCCAGTAGTTTCGGGGCGGGCTATGGCTACACCTTC.

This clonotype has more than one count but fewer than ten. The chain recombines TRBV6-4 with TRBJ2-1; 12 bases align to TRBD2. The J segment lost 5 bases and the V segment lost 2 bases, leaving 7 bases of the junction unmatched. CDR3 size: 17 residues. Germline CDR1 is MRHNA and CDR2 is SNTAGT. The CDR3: CASSDDASGGAHNEQFF. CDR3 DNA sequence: TGTGCCAGCAGTGACGACGCTAGCGGGGGGGCCCACAATGAGCAGTTCTTC.

CDR3 sequence: CASSLVRGWAQYF. The CDR3 DNA follows: TGCGCCAGCAGCTTGGTTAGGGGGTGGGCGCAGTACTTC. V and J are TRBV5-1 and TRBJ2-7; weak D call: TRBD1 (6 bases). Germline values: CDR1 SGHRS, CDR2 YFSETQ. The CDR3 is 13 amino acids. Trimming cost V 0 bases and J 9 bases, with 13 bases left between them.

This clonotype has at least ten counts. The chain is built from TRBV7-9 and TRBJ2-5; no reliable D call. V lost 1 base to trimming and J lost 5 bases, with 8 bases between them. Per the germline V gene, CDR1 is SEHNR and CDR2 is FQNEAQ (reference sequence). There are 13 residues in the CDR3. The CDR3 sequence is CASSLESLETQYF. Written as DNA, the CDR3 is TGTGCCAGCAGCTTAGAAAGCCTGGAGACCCAGTACTTC.

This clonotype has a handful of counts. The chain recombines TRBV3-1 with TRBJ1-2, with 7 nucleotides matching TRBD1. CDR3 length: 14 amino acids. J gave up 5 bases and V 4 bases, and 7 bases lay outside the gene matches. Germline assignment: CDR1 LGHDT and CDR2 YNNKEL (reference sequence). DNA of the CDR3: TGTGCCAGCAGCCCTTCACAGGGGATATATGGCTACACCTTC. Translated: CASSPSQGIYGYTF.

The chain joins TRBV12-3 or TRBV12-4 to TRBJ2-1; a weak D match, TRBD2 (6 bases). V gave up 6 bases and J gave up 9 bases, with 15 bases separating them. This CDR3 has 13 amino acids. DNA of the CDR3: TGTGCCAGCAGCCGAGCGGGCCCCGCTGAGCAGTTCTTC. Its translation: CASSRAGPAEQFF.

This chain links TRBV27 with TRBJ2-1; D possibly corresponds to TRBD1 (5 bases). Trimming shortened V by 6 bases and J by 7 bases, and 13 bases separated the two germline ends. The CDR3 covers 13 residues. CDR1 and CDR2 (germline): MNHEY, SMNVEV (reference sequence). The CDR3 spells CASSYRLGNEQFF. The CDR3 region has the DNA TGTGCCAGCAGCTACAGGTTGGGTAATGAGCAGTTCTTC.

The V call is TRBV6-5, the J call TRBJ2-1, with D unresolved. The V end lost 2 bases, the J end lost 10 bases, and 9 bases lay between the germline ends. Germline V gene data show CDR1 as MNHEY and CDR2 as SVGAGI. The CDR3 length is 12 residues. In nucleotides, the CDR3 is TGTGCCAGCAGTTACAGGGATGGGGAGCAGTTCTTC. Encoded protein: CASSYRDGEQFF.

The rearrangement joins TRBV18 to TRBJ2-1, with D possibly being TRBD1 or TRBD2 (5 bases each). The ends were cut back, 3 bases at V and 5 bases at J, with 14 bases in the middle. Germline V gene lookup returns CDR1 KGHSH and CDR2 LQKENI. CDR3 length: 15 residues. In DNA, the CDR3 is TGTGCCAGCTCACCCCCCGTCGGGGCACACAATGAGCAGTTCTTC. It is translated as CASSPPVGAHNEQFF.

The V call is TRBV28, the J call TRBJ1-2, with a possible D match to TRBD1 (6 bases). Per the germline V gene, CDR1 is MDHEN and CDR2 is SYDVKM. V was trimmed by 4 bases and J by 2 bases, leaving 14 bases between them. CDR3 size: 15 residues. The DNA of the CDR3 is TGTGCCAGCAGTTCTCCTAAGGGGGAGAACTATGGCTACACCTTC. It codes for CASSSPKGENYGYTF.

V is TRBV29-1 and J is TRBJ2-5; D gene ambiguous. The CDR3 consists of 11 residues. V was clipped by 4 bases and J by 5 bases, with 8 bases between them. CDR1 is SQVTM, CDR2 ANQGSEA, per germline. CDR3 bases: TGCAGCGTTGTATCTCAGGAGACCCAGTACTTC. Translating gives CSVVSQETQYF.

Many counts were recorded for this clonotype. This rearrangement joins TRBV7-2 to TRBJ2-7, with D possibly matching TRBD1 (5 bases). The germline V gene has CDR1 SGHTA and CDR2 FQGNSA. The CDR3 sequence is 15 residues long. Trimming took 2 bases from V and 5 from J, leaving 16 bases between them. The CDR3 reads CASSLIPGMMDEQYF. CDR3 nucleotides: TGTGCCAGCAGCTTAATTCCAGGGATGATGGACGAGCAGTACTTC.

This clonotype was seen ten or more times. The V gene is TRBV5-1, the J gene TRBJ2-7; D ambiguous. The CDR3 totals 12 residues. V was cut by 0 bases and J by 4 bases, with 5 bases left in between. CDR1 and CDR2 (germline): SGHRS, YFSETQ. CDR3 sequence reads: CASSLEGYEQYF. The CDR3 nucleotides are TGCGCCAGCAGCTTGGAAGGTTACGAGCAGTACTTC.

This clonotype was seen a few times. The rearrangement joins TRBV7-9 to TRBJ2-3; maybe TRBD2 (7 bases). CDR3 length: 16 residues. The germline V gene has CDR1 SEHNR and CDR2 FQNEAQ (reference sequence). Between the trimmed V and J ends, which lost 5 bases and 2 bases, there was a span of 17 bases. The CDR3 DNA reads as TGTGCCAGCAGCCCGATGGCGGGGGCCTACACAGATACGCAGTATTTT. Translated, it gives CASSPMAGAYTDTQYF.

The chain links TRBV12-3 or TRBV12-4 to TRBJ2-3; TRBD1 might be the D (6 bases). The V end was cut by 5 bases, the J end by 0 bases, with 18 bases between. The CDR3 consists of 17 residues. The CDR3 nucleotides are TGTGCCAGCAGTCAACCAAGGGACAAGGGAAGCACAGATACGCAGTATTTT. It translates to CASSQPRDKGSTDTQYF.

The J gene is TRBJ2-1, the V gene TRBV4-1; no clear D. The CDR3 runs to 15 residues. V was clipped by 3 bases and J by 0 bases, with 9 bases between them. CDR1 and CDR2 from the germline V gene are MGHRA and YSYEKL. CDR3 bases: TGCGCCAGCAGCCATTTCCCGGACTCCTACAATGAGCAGTTCTTC. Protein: CASSHFPDSYNEQFF.

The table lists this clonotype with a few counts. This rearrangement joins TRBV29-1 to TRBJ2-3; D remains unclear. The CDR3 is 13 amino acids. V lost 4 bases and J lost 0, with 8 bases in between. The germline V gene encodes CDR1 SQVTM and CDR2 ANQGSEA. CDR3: CSVVYTSTDTQYF. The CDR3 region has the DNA TGCAGCGTTGTTTATACTAGCACAGATACGCAGTATTTT.

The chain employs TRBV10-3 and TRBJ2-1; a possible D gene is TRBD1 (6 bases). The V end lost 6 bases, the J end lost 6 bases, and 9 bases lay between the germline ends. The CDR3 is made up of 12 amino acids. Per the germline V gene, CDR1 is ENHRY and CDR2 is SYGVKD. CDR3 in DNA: TGTGCCATCAGCATACAGGGCAATGAGCAGTTCTTC. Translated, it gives CAISIQGNEQFF.

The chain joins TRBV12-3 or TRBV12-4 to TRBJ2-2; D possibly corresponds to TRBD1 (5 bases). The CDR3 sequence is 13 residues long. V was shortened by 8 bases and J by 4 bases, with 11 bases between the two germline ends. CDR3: CASSRVGTGELFF. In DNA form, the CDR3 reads TGTGCCAGCTCCAGGGTAGGCACCGGGGAGCTGTTTTTT.

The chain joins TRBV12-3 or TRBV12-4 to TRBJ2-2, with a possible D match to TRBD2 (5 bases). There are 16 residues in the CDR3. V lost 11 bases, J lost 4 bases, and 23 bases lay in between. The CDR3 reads CAGIVATDFPTGELFF. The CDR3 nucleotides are TGTGCCGGAATCGTAGCGACCGACTTCCCCACCGGGGAGCTGTTTTTT.

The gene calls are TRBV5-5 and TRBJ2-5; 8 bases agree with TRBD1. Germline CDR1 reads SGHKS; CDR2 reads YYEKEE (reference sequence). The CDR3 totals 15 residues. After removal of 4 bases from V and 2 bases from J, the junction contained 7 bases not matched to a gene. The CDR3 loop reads CASSLDRAGQETQYF. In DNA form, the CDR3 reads TGTGCCAGCAGCCTGGACAGGGCCGGTCAAGAGACCCAGTACTTC.

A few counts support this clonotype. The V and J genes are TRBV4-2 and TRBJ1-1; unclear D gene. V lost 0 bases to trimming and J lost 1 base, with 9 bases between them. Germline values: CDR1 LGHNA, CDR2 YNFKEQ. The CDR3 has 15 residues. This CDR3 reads CASSQDPVGNTEAFF. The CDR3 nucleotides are TGTGCCAGCAGCCAAGATCCTGTCGGGAACACTGAAGCTTTCTTT.

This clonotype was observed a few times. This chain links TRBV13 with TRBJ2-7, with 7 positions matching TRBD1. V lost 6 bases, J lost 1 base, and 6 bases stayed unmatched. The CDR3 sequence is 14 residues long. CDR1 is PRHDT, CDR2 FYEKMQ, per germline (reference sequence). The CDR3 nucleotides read TGTGCCAGCAGTTACAGGACAGGATCCTACGAGCAGTACGTC. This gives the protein CASSYRTGSYEQYV.

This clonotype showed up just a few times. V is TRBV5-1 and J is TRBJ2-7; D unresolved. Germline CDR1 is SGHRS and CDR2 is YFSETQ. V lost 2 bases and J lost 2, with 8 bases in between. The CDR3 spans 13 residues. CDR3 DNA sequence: TGCGCCAGCAGCTTTGAAGGTCCCTACGAGCAGTACTTC. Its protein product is CASSFEGPYEQYF.